Each of the 28 T cell receptor beta chains below was sequenced from the same sample in a study of blood T cell repertoires in COVID-19. Using immunoSEQ multiplex PCR, the repertoire was profiled, and TCRdb retains in-frame clones only, with some absent. Of 25,000 to 35,000 clones in the sample, roughly 90% were seen once. What was sequenced was peripheral blood. These receptor sequences come from a human donor in a cohort sampled during active COVID-19.

This chain links TRBV2 with TRBJ2-1; 9 positions agree with TRBD2. Germline V lookup: CDR1 SNHLY, CDR2 FYNNEI. V dropped 5 bases and J dropped 1; count of bases not matched to a gene: 12. The CDR3 length is 18 residues. CDR3 DNA sequence: TGTGCCAGCAGTTCTAACCCGACTAGCGGTGCTTCCTACAATGAGCAGTTCTTC. It is translated as CASSSNPTSGASYNEQFF.

The chain joins TRBV10-2 to TRBJ2-7; 7 nucleotides line up with TRBD1. J gave up 4 bases and V 7 bases, and 7 bases lay outside the gene matches. The CDR3 length is 13 residues. Germline CDR1 and CDR2: WSHSY and SAAADI. CDR3 DNA sequence: TGCGCCAGCACTAAGACAGGGACGTACGAGCAGTACTTC. This gives the protein CASTKTGTYEQYF.

The rearrangement links TRBV30 to TRBJ1-4; no clear D. Looked up from germline, CDR1 is GTSNPN and CDR2 is SVGIG (reference sequence). The germline V and J ends were trimmed by 0 bases and 10 bases, with 9 bases remaining between them. The CDR3 spans 12 residues. Written as DNA, the CDR3 is TGTGCCTGGAGTGTTGGAGAGGGAAAACTGTTTTTT. This gives the protein CAWSVGEGKLFF.

This chain links TRBV19 with TRBJ2-5, with 9 bases matching TRBD2. The V and J ends lost 1 base and 5 bases, in that order; junction bases with no gene match: 11. The length of the CDR3 is 17 residues. Germline V gene data show CDR1 as LNHDA and CDR2 as SQIVND (reference sequence). This CDR3 is CASSIATIGLAMETQYF. CDR3 sequence (DNA): TGTGCCAGTAGTATAGCCACTATTGGACTAGCGATGGAGACCCAGTACTTC.

V gene TRBV11-3 combines with J gene TRBJ2-1; TRBD2 matches at 8 bases. Losses at the gene ends were 1 base for V and 6 bases for J; bases not matched to a gene: 11. From germline, CDR1 is SGHNT and CDR2 YENEEA. This CDR3 has 17 residues. CDR3 in amino acids: CASSLGVAGLVGNEQFF. Here the CDR3 DNA reads TGTGCCAGCAGCTTAGGGGTGGCGGGACTAGTGGGCAATGAGCAGTTCTTC. Complete variable domain (other parts from reference TRBV11-3 and TRBJ2-1): EAGVVQSPRYKIIEKKQPVAFWCNPISGHNTLYWYLQNLGQGPELLIRYENEEAVDDSQLPKDRFSAERLKGVDSTLKIQPAELGDSAVYLCASSLGVAGLVGNEQFFGPGTRLTVL.

The V gene is TRBV4-3, the J gene TRBJ2-1; maybe TRBD2 (7 bases). The CDR3 covers 18 residues. The V end lost 0 bases, the J end lost 8 bases, and 23 bases lay between the germline ends. Germline V lookup: CDR1 LGHNA, CDR2 YSLEER. The CDR3 here is CASSQDIIRGAGMDEQFF. The CDR3, as DNA: TGCGCCAGCAGCCAAGACATCATACGGGGGGCTGGTATGGATGAGCAGTTCTTC.

This rearrangement joins TRBV6-5 to TRBJ1-5; 7 nucleotides line up with TRBD1. V was pared by 2 bases and J by 6 bases, with 7 bases of the junction left unmatched. In germline, CDR1 is MNHEY, CDR2 SVGAGI. CDR3 size: 15 residues. The CDR3 loop reads CASSYQAGGAQPQHF. The CDR3 coding sequence is TGTGCCAGCAGTTACCAGGCAGGGGGTGCTCAGCCCCAGCATTTT.

The chain recombines TRBV7-9 with TRBJ1-4; D remains ambiguous. Germline assignment: CDR1 SEHNR and CDR2 FQNEAQ (reference sequence). CDR3 length equals 15 residues. Between the trimmed V and J ends, which lost 5 bases and 0 bases, there was a span of 10 bases. CDR3 sequence: CASSPYGATNEKLFF. CDR3 DNA: TGTGCCAGCAGCCCATATGGAGCAACTAATGAAAAACTGTTTTTT.

The chain uses TRBV5-1 and TRBJ2-7, with D possibly matching TRBD1 (5 bases). CDR1 is SGHRS and CDR2 is YFSETQ in the germline V gene. The CDR3 runs to 14 residues. V lost 1 base and J lost 5, with 13 bases in between. CDR3 nucleotides: TGCGCCAGCAGCTTGCTGCAGGGTCAGGACGAGCAGTACTTC. Translation gives CASSLLQGQDEQYF.

This sequence joins TRBV28 and TRBJ2-2; the match to TRBD2 covers 8 bases. After removal of 5 bases from V and 5 bases from J, the junction contained 10 bases not matched to a gene. The CDR3 consists of 16 residues. Germline CDR1 and CDR2: MDHEN and SYDVKM. CDR3 residues: CASSTPSSGGTGELFF. CDR3 sequence (DNA): TGTGCCAGCAGTACACCTTCCTCGGGAGGGACCGGGGAGCTGTTTTTT.

J is TRBJ1-1 and V is TRBV7-2; 9 positions agree with TRBD1. CDR1 and CDR2 (germline): SGHTA, FQGNSA. J was trimmed by 6 bases and V by 6 bases; bases with no gene match: 5. The CDR3 covers 13 residues. CDR3 sequence (DNA): TGTGCCAGCAGGATCACAGGGGGCCCTGAAGCTTTCTTT. It codes for CASRITGGPEAFF.

This chain joins TRBV5-1 and TRBJ1-6; tentatively, D is TRBD1 (6 bases). Germline V lookup: CDR1 SGHRS, CDR2 YFSETQ. Trimming stripped 4 bases from V and 8 bases from J, with 16 bases between. CDR3 length: 15 residues. This CDR3 is CASSIRQATDSPLHF. CDR3 DNA: TGCGCCAGCAGCATCAGACAGGCTACGGATTCACCCCTCCACTTT.

This clone was seen only once. The chain joins TRBV30 to TRBJ2-7; 14 bases map to TRBD2. J gave up 1 base and V 4 bases, and 3 bases lay outside the gene matches. There are 15 residues in the CDR3. CDR1 is GTSNPN, CDR2 SVGIG, per germline (reference sequence). CDR3 coding DNA: TGTGCCTGGACAGGGACTAGCGGGAGTTCCTACGAGCAGTACTTC. This translates into CAWTGTSGSSYEQYF.

The J gene is TRBJ2-3, the V gene TRBV11-2, with D hard to call. CDR3 length equals 16 residues. Trimming took 1 base from V and 1 from J, leaving 12 bases between them. Germline CDR1 is SGHAT and CDR2 is FQNNGV. CDR3 DNA: TGTGCCAGCAGCTTAGGGAGCGTGGCCCGCACAGATACGCAGTATTTT. This gives the protein CASSLGSVARTDTQYF.

This clone was counted once. V gene TRBV28 combines with J gene TRBJ2-3, with a possible D match to TRBD2 (6 bases). The ends were cut back, 5 bases at V and 0 bases at J, with 15 bases in the middle. This CDR3 region has 16 residues. The V gene's germline CDR1 is MDHEN and CDR2 SYDVKM. CDR3 loop: CASSPPSRGSTDTQYF. CDR3 coding DNA: TGTGCCAGCAGTCCCCCCTCGCGGGGCAGCACAGATACGCAGTATTTT.

As concerns this clone: The sample contains more than one DNA sequence encoding this CDR3. V and J are TRBV19 and TRBJ2-7; 8 nucleotides align to TRBD1. CDR3 length: 20 residues. With V trimmed by 1 base and J by 6 bases, 23 bases remained unmatched. Germline V gene sequence: CDR1 LNHDA, CDR2 SQIVND (reference sequence). The CDR3 loop is CASSIGGRDQGARVQFEQYF. CDR3 DNA: TGTGCCAGTAGTATAGGGGGGCGAGACCAGGGGGCGCGGGTACAATTCGAGCAGTACTTC.

This clone was seen a single time. The rearrangement joins TRBV3-1 (or the pseudogene TRBV3-2) to TRBJ2-7; 14 nucleotides align to TRBD2. Germline loops: CDR1 LGHDT, CDR2 YNNKEL (reference sequence). This CDR3 spans 17 amino acids. V was pared by 0 bases and J by 5 bases, with 6 bases of the junction left unmatched. This chain's CDR3 is CASSQDFRTSGRHEQYF. CDR3 nucleotides: TGTGCCAGCAGCCAAGATTTCAGGACTAGCGGGAGGCACGAGCAGTACTTC.

V usage is TRBV6-2 or TRBV6-3 and J usage is TRBJ2-7; D is unclear. CDR1 and CDR2 (germline): MNHEY, SVGEGT. V lost 6 bases and J lost 4, with 13 bases in between. The CDR3 is 13 amino acids. The CDR3 DNA reads as TGTGCCAGCAGCCTTACCAGGATTTACGAGCAGTACTTC. Residues: CASSLTRIYEQYF.

The genes are TRBV11-1 and TRBJ2-1; 8 positions match TRBD2. The trim removed 3 bases at V and 7 bases at J, leaving 8 bases unmatched. The germline V gene has CDR1 SGHAT and CDR2 FQDESV (reference sequence). The CDR3 loop spans 15 amino acids. The CDR3 protein is CASSFLAGNQNEQFF. The CDR3 DNA reads TGTGCCAGCAGCTTTTTAGCGGGGAACCAAAATGAGCAGTTCTTC.

V gene TRBV11-2 combines with J gene TRBJ2-7; the match to TRBD2 covers 13 bases. V was pared by 4 bases and J by 6 bases, with 0 bases of the junction left unmatched. This CDR3 is 13 amino acids long. The germline V gene encodes CDR1 SGHAT and CDR2 FQNNGV. The chain's CDR3 is CASSWTSGSEQYF. The CDR3 coding sequence is TGTGCCAGCAGCTGGACTAGCGGGAGCGAGCAGTACTTC.

The chain has TRBV5-1 and TRBJ2-5; 9 positions agree with TRBD2. Unmatched junction bases numbered 6, after V lost 4 bases and J lost 5 bases. This CDR3 contains 14 residues. Germline V gene data show CDR1 as SGHRS and CDR2 as YFSETQ. CDR3 in amino acids: CASSQGTSLETQYF. The CDR3 nucleotides are TGCGCCAGCAGCCAAGGGACTAGCCTGGAGACCCAGTACTTC.

This chain uses TRBV7-8 with TRBJ2-1, with 9 bases identical to TRBD1. Germline V gene sequence: CDR1 SGHVS, CDR2 FQNEAQ. The V and J ends lost 0 bases and 9 bases, in that order; junction bases with no gene match: 6. The CDR3 covers 15 residues. DNA of the CDR3: TGTGCCAGCAGCTTAGCCTTTACAGGGGGCAGTGAGCAGTTCTTC. Amino acid sequence: CASSLAFTGGSEQFF.

This clone came up a few times. The rearrangement uses TRBV4-2 and TRBJ2-1; 11 positions match TRBD2. The germline V gene has CDR1 LGHNA and CDR2 YNFKEQ. CDR3 size: 17 residues. Losses at the gene ends were 0 bases for V and 6 bases for J; bases not matched to a gene: 7. CDR3 nucleotides: TGTGCCAGCAGCCAAGATTGGGGGACTAGCGGCTTCAATGAGCAGTTCTTC. Protein sequence: CASSQDWGTSGFNEQFF.

The V and J genes are TRBV12-5 and TRBJ2-1; unclear D gene. Trimming took off 0 bases at V and 7 bases at J, with 22 bases between the two ends. CDR1 LGHNT and CDR2 FRNRAP come from the germline V gene. This CDR3 contains 18 residues. The CDR3 bases are TGTGCTAGTGGTTTGGTACTCTTTGGGCTTGGCAGAGAAAATGAGCAGTTCTTC. Translating gives CASGLVLFGLGRENEQFF.

The chain joins TRBV27 to TRBJ1-1; D gene unclear. Trimming took 5 bases from V and 4 from J, leaving 14 bases between them. Germline loops: CDR1 MNHEY, CDR2 SMNVEV (reference sequence). This CDR3 is 14 amino acids long. The CDR3 loop reads CASSLYPRVTEAFF. In DNA form, the CDR3 reads TGTGCCAGCAGTCTCTATCCGAGAGTCACTGAAGCTTTCTTT.

This clone was found once. The CDR3 nucleotides read TGTGCCATCAGTGATGGGACAGGGGACCCAGATACGCAGTATTTT. Translated: CAISDGTGDPDTQYF. The rearrangement uses TRBV10-3 and TRBJ2-3, with TRBD1 matching over 10 bases. CDR1 ENHRY and CDR2 SYGVKD come from the germline V gene. V dropped 3 bases and J dropped 4; count of bases not matched to a gene: 4. The CDR3 covers 15 residues.

The rearrangement joins TRBV19 to TRBJ2-1; TRBD2 matches 7 bases. The CDR3 contains 16 residues. Germline V lookup: CDR1 LNHDA, CDR2 SQIVND (reference sequence). V was pared by 5 bases and J by 5 bases, with 12 bases of the junction left unmatched. CDR3 sequence: CASSPTTTSFHNEQFF. CDR3 sequence (DNA): TGTGCCAGTAGTCCCACGACGACTAGCTTCCACAATGAGCAGTTCTTC.

The V call is TRBV12-3 or TRBV12-4, the J call TRBJ2-1, with D unclear. Trimming took 6 bases from V and 10 from J, leaving 13 bases between them. The CDR3 spans 12 residues. DNA for the CDR3: TGTGCCAGCAGGCTAGGAATTTACGAGCAGTTCTTC. Protein: CASRLGIYEQFF.